The rows below give T cell receptor beta chains drawn from one sample of a study of beta chain features in type 1 diabetes. Profiled with immunoSEQ multiplex PCR; TCRdb holds only in-frame clones, not every one. The profile shows some 660,000 clones, 11% to 15% of them singletons. Sequenced sample: naive CD4+ T cells from blood. The receptors were sampled from a man aged 18 to 35 with type 1 diabetes. Both conserved end residues are part of each CDR3. The D gene is left open where the match is weak. Not every row has a clone size; where given, it reads once, few, many or a size class.

few TRBJ2-2 TRBV5-1 . TGCGCCAGCAGCTTCCGGTGGCAGGGGAACACCGGGGAGCTGTTTTTT CASSFRWQGNTGELFF
. TRBJ2-1 TRBV29-1 TRBD2 TGCAGCGTCCTCCGGACTAGTGGCGATGAGCAGTTCTTC CSVLRTSGDEQFF
. TRBJ1-2 TRBV6-6 . TGTGCCAGCAGTTACTCGTTGACAGGTTATGGCTACACCTTC CASSYSLTGYGYTF
. TRBJ2-7 TRBV27 TRBD1 TGTGCCAGCAGACAGACAGGGCTCTACGAGCAGTACTTC CASRQTGLYEQYF
few TRBJ2-5 TRBV11-3 . TGTGCCAGCAGCTTAGGGCAGGGGCTGACGGAGACCCAGTACTTC CASSLGQGLTETQYF
few TRBJ2-5 TRBV5-4 TRBD2 TGTGCCAGCAGTTCTCGGACTAGCGGGGGCGGAGAGACCCAGTACTTC CASSSRTSGGGETQYF
. TRBJ1-1 TRBV7-9 . TGTGCCAGCAGCTCCCCCCCTGGGGCTTTCTTT CASSSPPGAFF
few TRBJ2-2 TRBV7-7 . TGTGCTAGCAGTCCAGAGGGGTACACCGGGGAGCTGTTTTTT CASSPEGYTGELFF
. TRBJ1-1 TRBV18 . TGTGCCAGCTCGCCCGACAGGTCTGAAGCTTTCTTT CASSPDRSEAFF
. TRBJ2-7 TRBV2 . TGTGCCAGCAGTGAATACGGGACACGCCCGTCCTACGAGCAGTACTTC CASSEYGTRPSYEQYF
. TRBJ1-5 TRBV2 . TGTGCCAGCAGTGAAGCGGGGAGGGGGCCCCAGCATTTT CASSEAGRGPQHF
. TRBJ2-3 TRBV4-1 . TGCGCCAGCAGCCAAACTGGGGGAGCTTCCACAGATACGCAGTATTTT CASSQTGGASTDTQYF
. TRBJ1-2 TRBV7-2 TRBD1 TGTGCCAGCAGCTTCGGGACAGCAAGCTATGGCTACACCTTC CASSFGTASYGYTF
. TRBJ2-3 TRBV14 . TGTGCCAGCAGCCAACTCCGGGAACCCTTCCCGGGCACAGATACGCAGTATTTT CASSQLREPFPGTDTQYF
few TRBJ2-1 TRBV30 . TGTGCCTGGAGTGTTCTAGCGTACAATGAGCAGTTCTTC CAWSVLAYNEQFF
few TRBJ1-1 TRBV30 TRBD1 TGTGCCTGGACGACAGGGGGTACTGAAGCTTTCTTT CAWTTGGTEAFF